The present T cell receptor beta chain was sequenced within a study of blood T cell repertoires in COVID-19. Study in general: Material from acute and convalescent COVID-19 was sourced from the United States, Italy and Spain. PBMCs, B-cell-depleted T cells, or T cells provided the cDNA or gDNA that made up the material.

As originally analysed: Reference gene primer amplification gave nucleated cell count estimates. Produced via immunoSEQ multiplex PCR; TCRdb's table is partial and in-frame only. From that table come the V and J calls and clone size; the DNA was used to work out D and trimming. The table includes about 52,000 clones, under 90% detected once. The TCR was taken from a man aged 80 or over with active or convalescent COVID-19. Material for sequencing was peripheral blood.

The CDR3 spells CASSRTTGSEKLFF. The DNA of the CDR3 is TGTGCCAGCAGCCGAACGACAGGCAGTGAAAAACTGTTTTTT. This rearrangement joins TRBV3-1 (or the pseudogene TRBV3-2) to TRBJ1-4; D is possibly TRBD1 (6 bases). Germline V CDR1 and CDR2: LGHDT, YNNKEL (reference sequence). The V gene lost 4 bases and the J gene lost 7 bases, with 13 bases spanning the gap. CDR3 length: 14 residues.